These T cell receptor beta chains were read from a single sample in a study of shared clonotypes between healthy human individuals. TCRdb's copy holds only in-frame clones and misses some; the assay was immunoSEQ multiplex PCR. The table lists around 1.4 million clones, 98% of them singletons. Specimen: naive CD4+ T cells sorted from blood. The receptors were gathered from a young man in good health. Each CDR3 is given with its conserved first and last residue. The D gene is left open where the match is weak. Clone size appears in some rows only: once, few, many, or a class for an expanded clone.

J gene: TRBJ2-7; D gene: TRBD2; V gene: TRBV20-1; clone size: .; CDR3 protein: CSTSDLYEQYF; CDR3 DNA: TGCAGTACTAGCGATCTCTACGAGCAGTACTTC
J gene: TRBJ2-1; D gene: .; V gene: TRBV19; clone size: .; CDR3 protein: CASSMPPRLGSSYNEQFF; CDR3 DNA: TGTGCCAGTAGTATGCCTCCTCGACTCGGAAGCTCCTACAATGAGCAGTTCTTC
J gene: TRBJ2-2; D gene: .; V gene: TRBV18; clone size: .; CDR3 protein: CASSVRNTGELFF; CDR3 DNA: TGTGCCAGCTCCGTGAGAAACACCGGGGAGCTGTTTTTT
J gene: TRBJ2-7; D gene: TRBD2; V gene: TRBV29-1; clone size: .; CDR3 protein: CSVAVILAGGPEQYF; CDR3 DNA: TGCAGCGTTGCGGTCATACTAGCGGGAGGGCCCGAGCAGTACTTC
J gene: TRBJ2-5; D gene: .; V gene: TRBV12-5; clone size: .; CDR3 protein: CASGFSSRGETQYF; CDR3 DNA: TGTGCTAGTGGTTTTTCCTCCAGGGGAGAGACCCAGTACTTC
J gene: TRBJ2-2; D gene: .; V gene: TRBV28; clone size: .; CDR3 protein: CASWGVNTGELFF; CDR3 DNA: TGTGCCAGCTGGGGTGTGAACACCGGGGAGCTGTTTTTT
J gene: TRBJ2-7; D gene: .; V gene: TRBV5-4; clone size: .; CDR3 protein: CASSFGYEQYF; CDR3 DNA: TGTGCCAGCAGCTTCGGCTACGAGCAGTACTTC
J gene: TRBJ2-1; D gene: TRBD2; V gene: TRBV9; clone size: once; CDR3 protein: CASSVLAGGPGNEQFF; CDR3 DNA: TGTGCCAGCAGCGTCCTAGCGGGAGGGCCAGGGAATGAGCAGTTCTTC
J gene: TRBJ1-1; D gene: .; V gene: TRBV30; clone size: .; CDR3 protein: CAWAQKRNTEAFF; CDR3 DNA: TGTGCCTGGGCTCAAAAGAGGAACACTGAAGCTTTCTTT
J gene: TRBJ1-3; D gene: .; V gene: TRBV27; clone size: .; CDR3 protein: CASSPTFTGNTIYF; CDR3 DNA: TGTGCCAGCAGTCCGACATTTACAGGAAACACCATATATTTT
J gene: TRBJ2-7; D gene: TRBD2; V gene: TRBV14; clone size: .; CDR3 protein: CASSLSGRSYEQYF; CDR3 DNA: TGTGCCAGCAGCCTTAGCGGGAGGTCCTACGAGCAGTACTTC
J gene: TRBJ2-3; D gene: TRBD2; V gene: TRBV7-3; clone size: .; CDR3 protein: CASSLGTGGDADTQYF; CDR3 DNA: TGTGCCAGCAGTTTAGGTACGGGAGGTGACGCAGATACGCAGTATTTT
J gene: TRBJ2-1; D gene: TRBD2; V gene: TRBV27; clone size: .; CDR3 protein: CASSFPRLAGSNEQFF; CDR3 DNA: TGTGCCAGCAGTTTCCCTCGACTAGCGGGATCCAATGAGCAGTTCTTC
J gene: TRBJ2-3; D gene: .; V gene: TRBV9; clone size: .; CDR3 protein: CASSVRGAPADTQYF; CDR3 DNA: TGTGCCAGCAGCGTTCGGGGGGCGCCCGCAGATACGCAGTATTTT
J gene: TRBJ2-2; D gene: TRBD1; V gene: TRBV28; clone size: .; CDR3 protein: CASSLLDRGAAGELFF; CDR3 DNA: TGTGCCAGCAGTTTACTGGACAGGGGGGCCGCCGGGGAGCTGTTTTTT
J gene: TRBJ2-1; D gene: .; V gene: TRBV10-3; clone size: .; CDR3 protein: CAISELEPRLNEQFF; CDR3 DNA: TGTGCCATCAGTGAGCTAGAGCCTAGACTCAATGAGCAGTTCTTC
J gene: TRBJ2-3; D gene: TRBD2; V gene: TRBV5-4; clone size: .; CDR3 protein: CASSVAGGTTDTQYF; CDR3 DNA: TGTGCCAGCAGCGTAGCGGGAGGGACCACAGATACGCAGTATTTT
J gene: TRBJ2-1; D gene: .; V gene: TRBV29-1; clone size: .; CDR3 protein: CSQFRDPNNEQFF; CDR3 DNA: TGCAGCCAATTTCGGGACCCTAATAATGAGCAGTTCTTC
J gene: TRBJ2-1; D gene: .; V gene: TRBV9; clone size: .; CDR3 protein: CASSVVGDNEQFF; CDR3 DNA: TGTGCCAGCAGCGTAGTTGGGGACAATGAGCAGTTCTTC
J gene: TRBJ1-1; D gene: .; V gene: TRBV9; clone size: .; CDR3 protein: CASSEAFF; CDR3 DNA: TGTGCCAGCAGTGAAGCTTTCTTT
J gene: TRBJ2-7; D gene: .; V gene: TRBV5-6; clone size: .; CDR3 protein: CASSLEGGTYRAYEQYF; CDR3 DNA: TGTGCCAGCAGCTTGGAAGGGGGAACTTACAGGGCCTACGAGCAGTACTTC
J gene: TRBJ2-1; D gene: .; V gene: TRBV20-1; clone size: .; CDR3 protein: CSARRSEQFF; CDR3 DNA: TGCAGTGCTAGAAGGAGTGAGCAGTTCTTC
J gene: TRBJ2-1; D gene: .; V gene: TRBV5-1; clone size: .; CDR3 protein: CASSVERGRGEQFF; CDR3 DNA: TGCGCCAGCAGCGTCGAACGGGGGCGGGGTGAGCAGTTCTTC
J gene: TRBJ2-3; D gene: TRBD2; V gene: TRBV4-2; clone size: .; CDR3 protein: CASSPGLAGGVDTQYF; CDR3 DNA: TGTGCCAGCAGCCCGGGACTAGCGGGAGGAGTAGATACGCAGTATTTT
J gene: TRBJ2-1; D gene: TRBD2; V gene: TRBV27; clone size: .; CDR3 protein: CASSLETSGGQSYNEQFF; CDR3 DNA: TGTGCCAGCAGTTTAGAGACTAGCGGGGGGCAATCCTACAATGAGCAGTTCTTC
J gene: TRBJ1-5; D gene: .; V gene: TRBV7-9; clone size: .; CDR3 protein: CASSLETGPGNQPQHF; CDR3 DNA: TGTGCCAGCAGCTTAGAAACAGGGCCGGGCAATCAGCCCCAGCATTTT
J gene: TRBJ2-1; D gene: TRBD2; V gene: TRBV6-1; clone size: .; CDR3 protein: CASSKVAGIYNEQFF; CDR3 DNA: TGTGCCAGCAGTAAGGTAGCGGGAATCTACAATGAGCAGTTCTTC
J gene: TRBJ1-4; D gene: .; V gene: TRBV5-1; clone size: .; CDR3 protein: CASSRTLDLGTNEKLFF; CDR3 DNA: TGCGCCAGCAGCAGAACACTGGACCTTGGCACTAATGAAAAACTGTTTTTT
J gene: TRBJ2-2; D gene: .; V gene: TRBV18; clone size: .; CDR3 protein: CASSPRWGDNTGELFF; CDR3 DNA: TGTGCCAGCTCGCCTCGATGGGGGGATAACACCGGGGAGCTGTTTTTT
J gene: TRBJ2-7; D gene: .; V gene: TRBV6-5; clone size: .; CDR3 protein: CASSPELSYEQYF; CDR3 DNA: TGTGCCAGCAGCCCGGAGCTGTCCTACGAGCAGTACTTC
J gene: TRBJ2-7; D gene: .; V gene: TRBV7-3; clone size: .; CDR3 protein: CASSLGGDGFRVLKGYEQYF; CDR3 DNA: TGTGCCAGCAGCCTGGGTGGGGACGGATTTAGGGTTCTTAAGGGCTACGAGCAGTACTTC
J gene: TRBJ2-3; D gene: .; V gene: TRBV9; clone size: .; CDR3 protein: CASSVRQVADTQYF; CDR3 DNA: TGTGCCAGCAGCGTGAGACAGGTTGCAGATACGCAGTATTTT
J gene: TRBJ2-3; D gene: TRBD1; V gene: TRBV19; clone size: once; CDR3 protein: CASSTLDRVVDTQYF; CDR3 DNA: TGTGCCAGTAGTACCCTGGACAGGGTGGTAGATACGCAGTATTTT
J gene: TRBJ1-5; D gene: .; V gene: TRBV18; clone size: .; CDR3 protein: CASSPLGVPNQPQHF; CDR3 DNA: TGTGCCAGCTCACCACTGGGGGTCCCCAATCAGCCCCAGCATTTT
J gene: TRBJ2-5; D gene: .; V gene: TRBV27; clone size: .; CDR3 protein: CASRITWGAEETQYF; CDR3 DNA: TGTGCCAGCCGGATCACCTGGGGGGCCGAAGAGACCCAGTACTTC
J gene: TRBJ2-7; D gene: .; V gene: TRBV19; clone size: .; CDR3 protein: CASASPTYEQYF; CDR3 DNA: TGTGCCAGTGCGTCGCCAACCTACGAGCAGTACTTC
J gene: TRBJ2-2; D gene: .; V gene: TRBV4-3; clone size: once; CDR3 protein: CASSQDYRADTGELFF; CDR3 DNA: TGCGCCAGCAGCCAAGACTACAGGGCCGACACCGGGGAGCTGTTTTTT
J gene: TRBJ2-1; D gene: .; V gene: TRBV6-5; clone size: once; CDR3 protein: CASSYRSEQFF; CDR3 DNA: TGTGCCAGCAGTTATCGTAGTGAGCAGTTCTTC
J gene: TRBJ2-3; D gene: .; V gene: TRBV7-6; clone size: .; CDR3 protein: CASSLAPPGGTDTQYF; CDR3 DNA: TGTGCCAGCAGCTTAGCCCCCCCTGGGGGGACAGATACGCAGTATTTT
J gene: TRBJ2-5; D gene: .; V gene: TRBV18; clone size: .; CDR3 protein: CASSPLNTGRETQYF; CDR3 DNA: TGTGCCAGCTCACCACTGAACACAGGGCGCGAGACCCAGTACTTC
J gene: TRBJ2-2; D gene: .; V gene: TRBV11-3; clone size: .; CDR3 protein: CASSQPRGETGELFF; CDR3 DNA: TGTGCCAGCAGCCAGCCGAGGGGTGAAACCGGGGAGCTGTTTTTT
J gene: TRBJ2-2; D gene: TRBD2; V gene: TRBV6-1; clone size: .; CDR3 protein: CASTAAGGIPGELFF; CDR3 DNA: TGTGCCAGCACGGCCGCGGGAGGAATCCCCGGGGAGCTGTTTTTT
J gene: TRBJ1-2; D gene: .; V gene: TRBV14; clone size: .; CDR3 protein: CASSQVTTGRAGYTF; CDR3 DNA: TGTGCCAGCAGCCAAGTCACTACAGGCCGCGCTGGCTACACCTTC
J gene: TRBJ1-2; D gene: .; V gene: TRBV5-1; clone size: .; CDR3 protein: CASSLWGLDYGYTF; CDR3 DNA: TGCGCCAGCAGCTTGTGGGGGCTCGACTATGGCTACACCTTC
J gene: TRBJ2-3; D gene: TRBD2; V gene: TRBV29-1; clone size: .; CDR3 protein: CSVGADLLARDTQYF; CDR3 DNA: TGCAGCGTTGGAGCCGACTTACTAGCGAGAGATACGCAGTATTTT
J gene: TRBJ2-5; D gene: .; V gene: TRBV11-2; clone size: .; CDR3 protein: CASRTLARETQYF; CDR3 DNA: TGTGCCAGCAGGACGTTAGCACGGGAGACCCAGTACTTC
J gene: TRBJ1-3; D gene: .; V gene: TRBV18; clone size: .; CDR3 protein: CASSPAAITGNTIYF; CDR3 DNA: TGTGCCAGCTCACCTGCAGCAATCACCGGAAACACCATATATTTT
J gene: TRBJ2-1; D gene: TRBD2; V gene: TRBV6-1; clone size: .; CDR3 protein: CASRAGLADNEQFF; CDR3 DNA: TGTGCCAGCAGGGCGGGACTAGCGGACAATGAGCAGTTCTTC
J gene: TRBJ2-7; D gene: TRBD1; V gene: TRBV27; clone size: .; CDR3 protein: CASSLHRGMSYEQYF; CDR3 DNA: TGTGCCAGCAGTCTGCACAGGGGGATGTCCTACGAGCAGTACTTC
J gene: TRBJ2-6; D gene: .; V gene: TRBV6-6; clone size: .; CDR3 protein: CASSSGQSGANVLTF; CDR3 DNA: TGTGCCAGCAGTAGCGGACAGTCTGGGGCCAACGTCCTGACTTTC
J gene: TRBJ2-3; D gene: .; V gene: TRBV9; clone size: .; CDR3 protein: CASSVEIYAADTQYF; CDR3 DNA: TGTGCCAGCAGCGTAGAAATTTACGCGGCAGATACGCAGTATTTT
J gene: TRBJ1-2; D gene: .; V gene: TRBV18; clone size: once; CDR3 protein: CASSLDGGLYGYTF; CDR3 DNA: TGTGCCAGCTCACTGGACGGTGGACTCTATGGCTACACCTTC
J gene: TRBJ1-1; D gene: TRBD1; V gene: TRBV14; clone size: .; CDR3 protein: CASSHIGQGNTEAFF; CDR3 DNA: TGTGCCAGCAGCCACATTGGACAGGGAAACACTGAAGCTTTCTTT
J gene: TRBJ1-2; D gene: .; V gene: TRBV7-9; clone size: .; CDR3 protein: CASTPLTASYGYTF; CDR3 DNA: TGTGCCAGCACCCCCTTGACGGCTTCCTATGGCTACACCTTC
J gene: TRBJ2-3; D gene: TRBD2; V gene: TRBV11-3; clone size: once; CDR3 protein: CASSSPAGGTDTQYF; CDR3 DNA: TGTGCCAGCAGCTCACCAGCGGGAGGCACAGATACGCAGTATTTT
J gene: TRBJ1-5; D gene: .; V gene: TRBV7-9; clone size: once; CDR3 protein: CASSLGGFGNQPQHF; CDR3 DNA: TGTGCCAGCAGCTTAGGCGGATTCGGCAATCAGCCCCAGCATTTT
J gene: TRBJ2-7; D gene: .; V gene: TRBV5-1; clone size: .; CDR3 protein: CASSSESAEQYF; CDR3 DNA: TGCGCCAGCAGTTCAGAATCCGCCGAGCAGTACTTC
J gene: TRBJ1-1; D gene: .; V gene: TRBV19; clone size: .; CDR3 protein: CASSTGGLGGEAFF; CDR3 DNA: TGTGCCAGTAGTACAGGAGGGTTGGGAGGTGAAGCTTTCTTT
J gene: TRBJ2-1; D gene: TRBD2; V gene: TRBV7-2; clone size: .; CDR3 protein: CASSLAASGSSYNEQFF; CDR3 DNA: TGTGCCAGCAGCTTAGCGGCTAGCGGGAGTTCCTACAATGAGCAGTTCTTC